A selection of T cell receptor beta chains follows, all from one sample in a study of HIV-infected patients and healthy controls. TCRdb itself ran the 5' RACE reads through MiXCR, one entry per CDR3 protein. This sample has 13,000 to 15,000 distinct CDR3 sequences, with roughly 9.9% found just once. Input material: blood. These receptors were obtained from an adult in good health. Both conserved end residues are part of each CDR3. D genes are given only for firm matches. Size is omitted from some rows. Given values are once, few, many or a class for expanded clones.

J gene: TRBJ2-3; D gene: -; V gene: TRBV6-5; clone size: many; CDR3 DNA: TGTGCCAGCAGTTACCGGGAGATCGGCACAGATACGCAGTATTTT; CDR3 protein: CASSYREIGTDTQYF
J gene: TRBJ2-3; D gene: -; V gene: TRBV24-1; clone size: -; CDR3 DNA: TGTGCCACCAGTGATACAGATACGCAGTATTTT; CDR3 protein: CATSDTDTQYF
J gene: TRBJ1-5; D gene: -; V gene: TRBV12-3/TRBV12-4; clone size: many; CDR3 DNA: TGTGCCAGCAGTTTCACGCAAAGAGGCAATCAGCCCCAGCATTTT; CDR3 protein: CASSFTQRGNQPQHF
J gene: TRBJ2-3; D gene: TRBD1; V gene: TRBV7-3; clone size: many; CDR3 DNA: TGTGCCAGCAGCTCTGGGACAGGGGGCAAAGATACGCAGTATTTT; CDR3 protein: CASSSGTGGKDTQYF
J gene: TRBJ2-3; D gene: -; V gene: TRBV6-2/TRBV6-3; clone size: medium-sized; CDR3 DNA: TGTGCCAGCAGCCAGAGAGATACGCAGTATTTT; CDR3 protein: CASSQRDTQYF
J gene: TRBJ1-4; D gene: TRBD1; V gene: TRBV9; clone size: -; CDR3 DNA: TGTGCCAGCAGCGTTTGGGACAGGGGGCTCAAGGATGAAAAACTGTTTTTT; CDR3 protein: CASSVWDRGLKDEKLFF
J gene: TRBJ2-5; D gene: -; V gene: TRBV7-8; clone size: many; CDR3 DNA: TGTGCCAGCAGCCGAGAGACCCAGTACTTC; CDR3 protein: CASSRETQYF
J gene: TRBJ2-6; D gene: -; V gene: TRBV4-2; clone size: many; CDR3 DNA: TGTGCCAGCAGCGAACAGGGTACGTCTGGGGCCAACGTCCTGACTTTC; CDR3 protein: CASSEQGTSGANVLTF
J gene: TRBJ2-3; D gene: -; V gene: TRBV20-1; clone size: many; CDR3 DNA: TGCAGTGCTAGTAGCGATTTCACAGATACGCAGTATTTT; CDR3 protein: CSASSDFTDTQYF
J gene: TRBJ1-1; D gene: -; V gene: TRBV4-3; clone size: few; CDR3 DNA: TGCGCCAGCAGCCAAGCCATGAACACTGAAGCTTTCTTT; CDR3 protein: CASSQAMNTEAFF
J gene: TRBJ2-7; D gene: -; V gene: TRBV18; clone size: many; CDR3 DNA: TGTGCCAGCTCACCCAGGGAATTGAGCTCCTACGAGCAGTACTTC; CDR3 protein: CASSPRELSSYEQYF
J gene: TRBJ2-7; D gene: -; V gene: TRBV11-2; clone size: many; CDR3 DNA: TGTGCCAGCAGCTTACGTTTTGGGTACGAGCAGTACTTC; CDR3 protein: CASSLRFGYEQYF
J gene: TRBJ2-5; D gene: TRBD2; V gene: TRBV7-3; clone size: many; CDR3 DNA: TGTGCCAGCAGCCCAACCGGACTAGCAGAGACCCAGTACTTC; CDR3 protein: CASSPTGLAETQYF
J gene: TRBJ1-1; D gene: -; V gene: TRBV29-1; clone size: many; CDR3 DNA: TGCAGCGTAGGGAACACTGAAGCTTTCTTT; CDR3 protein: CSVGNTEAFF
J gene: TRBJ1-2; D gene: -; V gene: TRBV12-3/TRBV12-4; clone size: many; CDR3 DNA: TGTGCCAGCAGTTTGGGAAACTATGGCTACACCTTC; CDR3 protein: CASSLGNYGYTF
J gene: TRBJ1-1; D gene: TRBD1; V gene: TRBV7-2; clone size: many; CDR3 DNA: TGTGCCAGCAGCTTAGTTGCAGGGGGCGTCACTGAAGCTTTCTTT; CDR3 protein: CASSLVAGGVTEAFF
J gene: TRBJ2-7; D gene: -; V gene: TRBV6-5; clone size: many; CDR3 DNA: TGTGCCAGCAGCTCTACCCGAACCAGAATGTACGAGCAGTACTTC; CDR3 protein: CASSSTRTRMYEQYF
J gene: TRBJ2-7; D gene: -; V gene: TRBV4-2; clone size: -; CDR3 DNA: TGTGCCAGCAGCCAAGAGTCGGGGTTAAAATCCTACGAGCAGTACTTC; CDR3 protein: CASSQESGLKSYEQYF
J gene: TRBJ2-2; D gene: -; V gene: TRBV10-3; clone size: many; CDR3 DNA: TGTGCCATCAGTGGGGGGACCAACACCGGGGAGCTGTTTTTT; CDR3 protein: CAISGGTNTGELFF
J gene: TRBJ2-7; D gene: -; V gene: TRBV3-1; clone size: -; CDR3 DNA: TGTGCCAGCAGCCAAGGCGGGGCCCACTCCTACGAGCAGTACTTC; CDR3 protein: CASSQGGAHSYEQYF
J gene: TRBJ2-3; D gene: -; V gene: TRBV7-9; clone size: many; CDR3 DNA: TGTGCCAGCAGCTTAACGGGTGATACGCAGTATTTT; CDR3 protein: CASSLTGDTQYF
J gene: TRBJ1-1; D gene: -; V gene: TRBV2; clone size: many; CDR3 DNA: TGTGCCAGCAGGATGGGGGGCAAGGGTCGCACTGAAGCTTTCTTT; CDR3 protein: CASRMGGKGRTEAFF
J gene: TRBJ1-1; D gene: -; V gene: TRBV6-5; clone size: -; CDR3 DNA: TGTGCCAGCAGTCTCCGTCCGGGATCCAGGAGGGCTGAAGCTTTCTTT; CDR3 protein: CASSLRPGSRRAEAFF
J gene: TRBJ2-1; D gene: TRBD2; V gene: TRBV6-4; clone size: -; CDR3 DNA: TGTGCCAGCAGTGATACTAGCGGGGGGGCCAATGAGCAGTTCTTC; CDR3 protein: CASSDTSGGANEQFF